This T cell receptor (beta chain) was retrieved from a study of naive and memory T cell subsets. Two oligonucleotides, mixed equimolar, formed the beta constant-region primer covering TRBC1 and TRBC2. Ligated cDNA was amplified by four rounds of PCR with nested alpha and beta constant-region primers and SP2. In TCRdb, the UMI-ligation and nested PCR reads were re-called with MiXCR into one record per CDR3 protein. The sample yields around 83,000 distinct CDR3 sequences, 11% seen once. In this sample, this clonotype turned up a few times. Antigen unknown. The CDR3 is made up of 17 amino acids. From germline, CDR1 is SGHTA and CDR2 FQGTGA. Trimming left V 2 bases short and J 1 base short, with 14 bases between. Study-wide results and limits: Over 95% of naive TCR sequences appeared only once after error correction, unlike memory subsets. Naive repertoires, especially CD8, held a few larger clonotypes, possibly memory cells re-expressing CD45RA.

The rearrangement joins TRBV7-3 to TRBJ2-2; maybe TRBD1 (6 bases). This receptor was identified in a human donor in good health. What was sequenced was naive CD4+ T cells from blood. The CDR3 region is CASSLDRQGLNTGELFF. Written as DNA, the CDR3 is TGTGCCAGCAGCTTAGATCGTCAGGGGCTGAACACCGGGGAGCTGTTTTTT. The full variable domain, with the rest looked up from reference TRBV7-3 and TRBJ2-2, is GAGVSQTPSNKVTEKGKYVELRCDPISGHTALYWYRQSLGQGPEFLIYFQGTGAADDSGLPNDRFFAVRPEGSVSTLKIQRTERGDSAVYLCASSLDRQGLNTGELFFGEGSRLTVL.